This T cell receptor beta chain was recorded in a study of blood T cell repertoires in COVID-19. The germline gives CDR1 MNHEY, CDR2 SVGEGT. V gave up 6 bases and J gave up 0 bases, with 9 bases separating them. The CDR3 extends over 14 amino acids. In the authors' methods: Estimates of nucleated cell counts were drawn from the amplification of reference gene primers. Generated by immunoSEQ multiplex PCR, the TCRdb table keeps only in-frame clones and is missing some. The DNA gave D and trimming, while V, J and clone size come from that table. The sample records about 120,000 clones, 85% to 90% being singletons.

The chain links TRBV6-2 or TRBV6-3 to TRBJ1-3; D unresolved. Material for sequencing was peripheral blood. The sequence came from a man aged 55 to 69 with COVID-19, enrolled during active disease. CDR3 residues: CASRYAFSGNTIYF. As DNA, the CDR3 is TGTGCCAGCAGATACGCGTTCTCTGGAAACACCATATATTTT.